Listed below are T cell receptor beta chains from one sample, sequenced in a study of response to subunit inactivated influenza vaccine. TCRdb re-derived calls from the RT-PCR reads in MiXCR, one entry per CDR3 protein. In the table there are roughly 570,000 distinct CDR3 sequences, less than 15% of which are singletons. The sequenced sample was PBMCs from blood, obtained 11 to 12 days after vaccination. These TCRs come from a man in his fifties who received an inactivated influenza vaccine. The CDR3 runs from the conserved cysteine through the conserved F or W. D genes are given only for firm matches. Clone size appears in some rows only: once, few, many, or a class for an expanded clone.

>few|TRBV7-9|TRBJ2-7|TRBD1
CASSLSGTGTYEQYF
TGTGCCAGCAGCTTATCTGGGACAGGGACCTACGAGCAGTACTTC
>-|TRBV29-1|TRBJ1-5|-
CSVGGFNQPQHF
TGCAGCGTTGGCGGATTCAATCAGCCCCAGCATTTT
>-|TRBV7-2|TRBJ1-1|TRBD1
CASRPGTGITEAFF
TGTGCCAGCAGGCCCGGGACAGGTATAACTGAAGCTTTCTTT
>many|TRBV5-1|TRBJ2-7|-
CASSLYQASGQYF
TGCGCCAGCAGCTTGTATCAGGCGAGTGGGCAGTACTTC
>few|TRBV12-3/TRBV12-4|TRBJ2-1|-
CASSTGSYNEQFF
TGTGCCAGCAGTACTGGCTCCTACAATGAGCAGTTCTTC
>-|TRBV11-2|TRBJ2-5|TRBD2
CASALAGQETQYF
TGTGCCAGCGCGTTAGCGGGGCAAGAGACCCAGTACTTC
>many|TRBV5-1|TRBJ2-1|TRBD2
CASSLTPGTRNEQFF
TGCGCCAGCAGCTTGACCCCCGGGACTAGGAACGAGCAGTTCTTC
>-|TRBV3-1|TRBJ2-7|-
CASSQPGHQGPYEQYF
TGTGCCAGCAGCCAACCGGGACATCAAGGTCCCTACGAGCAGTACTTC
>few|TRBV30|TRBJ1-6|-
CACKQGLSNSPLHF
TGTGCCTGCAAACAGGGACTTTCGAATTCACCCCTCCACTTT
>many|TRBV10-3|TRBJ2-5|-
CAISESGSQETQYF
TGTGCCATCAGTGAGTCAGGCAGCCAAGAGACCCAGTACTTC
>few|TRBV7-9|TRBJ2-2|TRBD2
CASSPTSGGSTGELFF
TGTGCCAGCAGCCCGACTAGCGGGGGGTCCACCGGGGAGCTGTTTTTT
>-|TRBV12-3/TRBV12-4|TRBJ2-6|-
CASSFTSGSGANVLTF
TGTGCCAGCAGTTTTACATCCGGCTCTGGGGCCAACGTCCTGACTTTC
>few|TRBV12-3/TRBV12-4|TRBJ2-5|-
CASSFRRDQETQYF
TGTGCCAGCAGTTTTCGGCGGGACCAAGAGACCCAGTACTTC
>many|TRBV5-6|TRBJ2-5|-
CASSLLAEGTQYF
TGTGCCAGCAGCTTGCTAGCCGAGGGAACCCAGTACTTC
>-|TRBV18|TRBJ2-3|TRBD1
CASSATGVAGDTQYF
TGTGCCAGCTCAGCAACAGGGGTTGCGGGAGATACGCAGTATTTT
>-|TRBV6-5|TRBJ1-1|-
CASSYSRSMNTEAFF
TGTGCCAGCAGTTACTCCCGATCCATGAACACTGAAGCTTTCTTT
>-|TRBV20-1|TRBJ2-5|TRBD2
CSALGTSGREGETQYF
TGCAGTGCTCTAGGGACTAGCGGGAGGGAGGGAGAGACCCAGTACTTC
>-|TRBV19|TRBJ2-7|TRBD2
CASTAQGGLAGVSEQYF
TGTGCCAGTACCGCGCAGGGGGGACTAGCGGGAGTTTCCGAGCAGTACTTC
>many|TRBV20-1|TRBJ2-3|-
CSARRLDTQYF
TGCAGTGCTAGACGCTTAGATACGCAGTATTTT
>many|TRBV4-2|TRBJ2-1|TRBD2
CASSQGAGGTYNEQFF
TGTGCCAGCAGCCAAGGCGCGGGGGGAACCTACAATGAGCAGTTCTTC
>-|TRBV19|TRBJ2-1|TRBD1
CASSIGTGAYNEQFF
TGTGCCAGTAGTATAGGGACAGGGGCGTACAATGAGCAGTTCTTC
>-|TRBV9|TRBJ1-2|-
CASSVAAYGYTF
TGTGCCAGCAGCGTAGCGGCTTATGGCTACACCTTC
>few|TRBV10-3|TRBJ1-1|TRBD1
CAISERGQGEAFF
TGTGCCATCAGTGAGCGGGGACAGGGCGAAGCTTTCTTT
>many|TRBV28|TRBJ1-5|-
CAHSETANQPQHF
TGTGCCCACTCAGAGACAGCTAATCAGCCCCAGCATTTT
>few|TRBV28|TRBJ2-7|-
CATAQNYEQYF
TGTGCCACGGCGCAGAACTACGAGCAGTACTTC
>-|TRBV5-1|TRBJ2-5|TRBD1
CASSWGTEETQYF
TGCGCCAGCAGCTGGGGGACAGAAGAGACCCAGTACTTC
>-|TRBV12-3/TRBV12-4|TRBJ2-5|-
CASSLITRTVQETQYF
TGTGCCAGCAGTTTAATAACACGTACCGTCCAAGAGACCCAGTACTTC
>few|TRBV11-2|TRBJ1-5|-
CASSTGGQGISRQPQHF
TGTGCCAGCAGCACAGGCGGGCAGGGGATATCTCGCCAGCCCCAGCATTTT
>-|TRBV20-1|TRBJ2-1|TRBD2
CSARAPGGPNNEQFF
TGCAGTGCTAGAGCACCGGGAGGGCCTAACAATGAGCAGTTCTTC
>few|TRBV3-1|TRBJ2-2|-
CASSQVETSRGGELFF
TGTGCCAGCAGCCAAGTAGAGACTAGTCGAGGCGGGGAGCTGTTTTTT
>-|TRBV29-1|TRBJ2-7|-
CSATSASGLEQYF
TGCAGCGCCACATCCGCCTCGGGACTTGAGCAGTACTTC
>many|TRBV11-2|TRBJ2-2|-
CASSLDKYTGELFF
TGTGCCAGCAGCTTAGACAAGTACACCGGGGAGCTGTTTTTT
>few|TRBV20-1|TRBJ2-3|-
CSASPTDWTDTQYF
TGCAGTGCGAGCCCCACGGATTGGACAGATACGCAGTATTTT
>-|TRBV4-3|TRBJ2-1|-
CVSSQDPIKYNEQFF
TGCGTCAGCAGCCAAGATCCGATCAAGTACAATGAGCAGTTCTTC
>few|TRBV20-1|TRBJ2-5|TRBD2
CSAGGWQKETQYF
TGCAGTGCGGGAGGGTGGCAGAAAGAGACCCAGTACTTC
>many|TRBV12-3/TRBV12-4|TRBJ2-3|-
CASSSDRTDTQYF
TGTGCCAGCAGCTCAGACCGCACAGATACGCAGTATTTT
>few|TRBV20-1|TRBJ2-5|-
CSARPEDSQETQYF
TGCAGTGCTAGGCCCGAAGACTCCCAAGAGACCCAGTACTTC
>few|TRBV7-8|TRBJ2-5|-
CASSLALNRQETQYF
TGTGCCAGCAGCTTAGCGCTAAATAGACAAGAGACCCAGTACTTC